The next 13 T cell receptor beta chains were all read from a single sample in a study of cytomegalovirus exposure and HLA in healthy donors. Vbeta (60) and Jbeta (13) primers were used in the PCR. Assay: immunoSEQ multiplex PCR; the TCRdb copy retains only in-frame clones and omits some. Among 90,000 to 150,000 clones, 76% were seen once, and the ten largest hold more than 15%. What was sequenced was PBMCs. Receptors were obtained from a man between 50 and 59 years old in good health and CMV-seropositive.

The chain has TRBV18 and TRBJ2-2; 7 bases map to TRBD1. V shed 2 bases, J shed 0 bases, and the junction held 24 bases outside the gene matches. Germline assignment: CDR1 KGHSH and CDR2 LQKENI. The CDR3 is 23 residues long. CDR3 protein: CASSPAKGRQGWRSYANTGELFF. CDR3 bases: TGTGCCAGCTCACCAGCCAAGGGGAGACAGGGTTGGCGGTCATACGCGAACACCGGGGAGCTGTTTTTT.

The CDR3 loop is CASSHPLAGGLNEQFF. CDR3 DNA: TGTGCCAGCAGTCACCCACTAGCGGGGGGGCTCAATGAGCAGTTCTTC. The chain links TRBV6-6 to TRBJ2-1, with 13 bases fitting TRBD2. J lost 6 bases, V lost 5 bases, and 7 bases had no gene match. This CDR3 comprises 16 residues. Germline V CDR1 and CDR2: MNHNY, SVGAGI (reference sequence).

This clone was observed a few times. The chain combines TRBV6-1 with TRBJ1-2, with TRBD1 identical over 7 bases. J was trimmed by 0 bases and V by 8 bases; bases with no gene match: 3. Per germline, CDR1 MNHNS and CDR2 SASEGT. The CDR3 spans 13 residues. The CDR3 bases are TGTGCCAGCTGGGACAGCGCTAACTATGGCTACACCTTC. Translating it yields CASWDSANYGYTF.

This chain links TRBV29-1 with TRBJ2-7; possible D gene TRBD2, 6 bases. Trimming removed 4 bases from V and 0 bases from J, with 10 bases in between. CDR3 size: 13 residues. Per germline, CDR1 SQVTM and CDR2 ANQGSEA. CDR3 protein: CSVVLGGSYEQYF. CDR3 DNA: TGCAGCGTTGTACTCGGGGGCTCCTACGAGCAGTACTTC.

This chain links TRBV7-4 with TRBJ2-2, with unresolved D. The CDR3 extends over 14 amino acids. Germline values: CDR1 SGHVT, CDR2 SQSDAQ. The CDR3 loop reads CAPAGGADTGELFF. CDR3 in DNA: TGTGCTCCCGCCGGTGGAGCAGACACCGGGGAGCTGTTTTTT.

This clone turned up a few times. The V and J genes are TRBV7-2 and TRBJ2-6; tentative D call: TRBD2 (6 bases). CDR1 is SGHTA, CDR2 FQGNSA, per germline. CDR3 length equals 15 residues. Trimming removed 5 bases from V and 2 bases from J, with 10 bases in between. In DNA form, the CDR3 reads TGTGCCAGCAGCCCTGGCGGGGCTGGGGCCAACGTCCTGACTTTC. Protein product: CASSPGGAGANVLTF.

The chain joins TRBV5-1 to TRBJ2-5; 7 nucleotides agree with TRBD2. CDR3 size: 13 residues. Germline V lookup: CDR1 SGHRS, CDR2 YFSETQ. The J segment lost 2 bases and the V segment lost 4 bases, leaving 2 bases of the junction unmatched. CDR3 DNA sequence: TGCGCCAGCAGCCAGGGACTACAAGAGACCCAGTACTTC. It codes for CASSQGLQETQYF.

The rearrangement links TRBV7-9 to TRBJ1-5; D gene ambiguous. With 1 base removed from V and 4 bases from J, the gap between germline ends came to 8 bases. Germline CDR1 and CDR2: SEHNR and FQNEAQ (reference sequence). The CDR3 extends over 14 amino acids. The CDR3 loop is CASSLVGENQPQHF. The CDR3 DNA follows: TGTGCCAGCAGCTTAGTCGGGGAAAATCAGCCCCAGCATTTT.

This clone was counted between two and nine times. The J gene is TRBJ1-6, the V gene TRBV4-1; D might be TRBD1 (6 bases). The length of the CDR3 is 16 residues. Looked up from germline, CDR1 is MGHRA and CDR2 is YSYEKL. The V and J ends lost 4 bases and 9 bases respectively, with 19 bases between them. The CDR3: CASSLGGRGYGSPLHF. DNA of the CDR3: TGCGCCAGCAGCCTTGGAGGCAGGGGATATGGTTCACCCCTCCACTTT.

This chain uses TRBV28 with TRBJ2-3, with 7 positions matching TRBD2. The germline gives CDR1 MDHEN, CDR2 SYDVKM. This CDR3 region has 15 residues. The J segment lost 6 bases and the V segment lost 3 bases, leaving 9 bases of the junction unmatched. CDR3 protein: CASSLVWEGGDTQYF. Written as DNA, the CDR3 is TGTGCCAGCAGTTTGGTCTGGGAGGGAGGCGATACGCAGTATTTT.

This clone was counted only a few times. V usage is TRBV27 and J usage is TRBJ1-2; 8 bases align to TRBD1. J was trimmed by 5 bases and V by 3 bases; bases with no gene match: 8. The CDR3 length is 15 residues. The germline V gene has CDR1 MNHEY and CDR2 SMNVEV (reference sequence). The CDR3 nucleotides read TGTGCCAGCAGTTTTTCCAGGGGGCGCGGTTATGGCTACACCTTC. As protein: CASSFSRGRGYGYTF.

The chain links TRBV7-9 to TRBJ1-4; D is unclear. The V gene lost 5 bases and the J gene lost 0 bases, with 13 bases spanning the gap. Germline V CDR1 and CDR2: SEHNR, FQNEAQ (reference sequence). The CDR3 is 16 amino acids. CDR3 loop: CASSQRSVATNEKLFF. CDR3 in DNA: TGTGCCAGCAGCCAAAGATCGGTTGCAACTAATGAAAAACTGTTTTTT.

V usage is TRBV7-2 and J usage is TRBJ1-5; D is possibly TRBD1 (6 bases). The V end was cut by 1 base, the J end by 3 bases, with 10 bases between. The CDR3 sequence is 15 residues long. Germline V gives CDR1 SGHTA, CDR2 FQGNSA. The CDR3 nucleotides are TGTGCCAGCAGCTTAGGGTCAGGGGCCAATCAGCCCCAGCATTTT. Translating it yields CASSLGSGANQPQHF.